This T cell receptor (beta chain) was captured in a study of CD8 T cells in ankylosing spondylitis. This clonotype was observed at least ten times. Its antigen is unknown. As the method for making TCR beta libraries, quantitative 5'-RACE with molecular barcodes was used. One entry per CDR3 protein results from TCRdb running MiXCR on the 5' RACE reads. The table records roughly 42,000 distinct CDR3 sequences, roughly 2.6% of them present only once. Study-level findings and limits: Researchers reportedly found disease-linked clones significantly enriched in matched ankylosing spondylitis synovial fluid. Disease-associated clonotypes exhibited CD8+ identity and were relatively infrequent in peripheral blood. Reactive arthritis synovial fluid and blood were previously reported to contain some motif variants.

Sequences were obtained from blood, either unsorted or a sorted T cell fraction (not recorded which). The clonotype comes from a male donor with ankylosing spondylitis or in good health (not recorded which).

The CDR3 reads CASSPRQGLYGYTF. The CDR3 nucleotides read TGTGCCAGCAGCCCTAGACAGGGCCTCTATGGCTACACCTTC. This chain joins TRBV9 and TRBJ1-2; 7 bases fit TRBD1. This CDR3 spans 14 amino acids. V lost 4 bases to trimming and J lost 4 bases; unmatched junction nucleotides: 7. Germline CDR1 and CDR2: SGDLS and YYNGEE. The complete variable domain, with remaining parts taken from reference TRBV9 and TRBJ1-2, reads DSGVTQTPKHLITATGQRVTLRCSPRSGDLSVYWYQQSLDQGLQFLIQYYNGEERAKGNILERFSAQQFPDLHSELNLSSLELGDSALYFCASSPRQGLYGYTFGSGTRLTVV.